This TCR beta chain was found in a study of beta chain features in type 1 diabetes. Study conclusions and caveats: In every one of the four CD4+ subsets, TCRB CDR3s were moderately but significantly shorter in Type 1 diabetes patients. Reduced insertions and increased deletions marked VDJ junctions in type 1 diabetes patients.

This clone has only a few counts. Its target is unknown. Every isolated RNA sample was fully reverse transcribed, so sequencing captured expressed TCRB transcripts. Data came from immunoSEQ multiplex PCR; TCRdb stores just in-frame clones and leaves some out. The table has about 170,000 clones, almost 8% seen once. A CD45RO/CCR7/CD25/CD127/CD95/CD27 panel sorted naive, central memory, regulatory and stem cell-like memory CD4+ cells. Without exception, sorted populations had purity beyond 98%. From germline, CDR1 is MDHEN and CDR2 SYDVKM. The CDR3 runs 14 residues. Trimming cost V 2 bases and J 5 bases, with 10 bases left between them.

The receptor was derived from a man between 18 and 35 years old with type 1 diabetes. Sample: central memory CD4+ T cells from blood. The chain links TRBV28 to TRBJ2-1; D is possibly TRBD1 (5 bases). For the CDR3, the DNA is TGTGCCAGCAGTTTAAGACAGCGCAACAATGAGCAGTTCTTC. Its protein product is CASSLRQRNNEQFF. The entire variable domain, with the rest obtained from reference TRBV28 and TRBJ2-1, is as follows: DVKVTQSSRYLVKRTGEKVFLECVQDMDHENMFWYRQDPGLGLRLIYFSYDVKMKEKGDIPEGYSVSREKKERFSLILESASTNQTSMYLCASSLRQRNNEQFFGPGTRLTVL.